This paragraph reports one TCR beta chain. This specimen comes from a study of blood T cell repertoires in COVID-19. Germline V lookup: CDR1 LGHNA, CDR2 YNFKEQ. CDR3 size: 18 residues. V lost 4 bases to trimming and J lost 4 bases; unmatched junction nucleotides: 8. The repertoire was sequenced with immunoSEQ multiplex PCR; TCRdb's copy has only in-frame clones and lacks some. The sample lists about 100,000 clones, 90% occurring once. The receptor's source is a man aged 55 to 70 with acute or convalescent COVID-19. This chain connects TRBV4-2 to TRBJ2-3; TRBD2 matches 16 bases. The sequenced sample consisted of peripheral blood. This chain's CDR3 is CASSRGLAGGPGSDTQYF. CDR3 bases: TGTGCCAGCAGCCGGGGACTAGCGGGAGGGCCCGGGTCAGATACGCAGTATTTT.